This TCR beta chain appears in the sequencing data of a study of blood T cell repertoires in COVID-19. Study-level background: The samples span acute and convalescent COVID-19 from the United States, Italy and Spain.

The CDR3 loop spans 15 amino acids. Trimming pared 0 bases from V and 8 bases from J, leaving 14 bases between. From germline, CDR1 is SGDLS and CDR2 YYNGEE. The data were produced by immunoSEQ multiplex PCR, yet TCRdb's version contains in-frame clones alone and is incomplete. This table has nearly 110,000 clones, around 90% appearing once. The sequence came from a woman aged 25 to 39 with acute or convalescent COVID-19. Sequencing was done on a sample of peripheral blood. The chain has TRBV9 and TRBJ2-2, with D possibly TRBD2 on 5 matching bases. The DNA of the CDR3 is TGTGCCAGCAGCGTAGGCGGGTCGGGCAGGGGGGAGCTGTTTTTT. Translating gives CASSVGGSGRGELFF.